This T cell receptor (beta chain) appears in the sequencing data of a study of T cells in Graves' hyperthyroidism and ophthalmopathy. Researchers amplified the TCR beta CDR3 regions from RNA transcripts. TCR CDR3 underwent first-round RT-PCR with the HTBI primer set. TCRdb called the multiplex PCR reads again in MiXCR, with one record for every CDR3 protein. The data contain about 640,000 distinct CDR3 sequences, around 20% of them singletons. The source of this sequence is a man aged 25 to 40 with Graves' ophthalmopathy. Source material: blood.

This CDR3 is CASSPANYGYTF. The DNA of the CDR3 is TGTGCCAGCTCACCGGCGAACTATGGCTACACCTTC. The chain joins TRBV18 to TRBJ1-2; D call uncertain. The CDR3 spans 12 residues. The V gene's germline CDR1 is KGHSH and CDR2 LQKENI. Trimming removed 3 bases from V and 2 bases from J, with 4 bases in between.